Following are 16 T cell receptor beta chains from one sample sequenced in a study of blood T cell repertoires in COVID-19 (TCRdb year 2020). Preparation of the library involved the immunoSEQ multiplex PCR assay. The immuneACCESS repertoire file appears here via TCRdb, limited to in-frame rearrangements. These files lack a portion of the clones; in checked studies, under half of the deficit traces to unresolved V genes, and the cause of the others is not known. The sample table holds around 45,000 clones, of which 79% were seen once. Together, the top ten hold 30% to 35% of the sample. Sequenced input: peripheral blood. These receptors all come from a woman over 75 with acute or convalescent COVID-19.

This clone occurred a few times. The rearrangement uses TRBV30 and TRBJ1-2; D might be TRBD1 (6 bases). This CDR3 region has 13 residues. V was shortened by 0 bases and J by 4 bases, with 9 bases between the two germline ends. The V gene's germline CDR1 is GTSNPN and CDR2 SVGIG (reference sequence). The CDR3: CAWSVRQAYGYTF. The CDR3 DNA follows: TGTGCCTGGAGTGTAAGACAGGCCTATGGCTACACCTTC.

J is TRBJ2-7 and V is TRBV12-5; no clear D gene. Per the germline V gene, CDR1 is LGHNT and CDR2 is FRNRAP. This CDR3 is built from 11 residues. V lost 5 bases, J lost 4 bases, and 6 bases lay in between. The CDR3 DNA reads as TGTGCTAGTGGTCTTGTATACGAGCAGTACTTC. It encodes CASGLVYEQYF. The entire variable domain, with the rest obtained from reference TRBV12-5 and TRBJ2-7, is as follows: DARVTQTPRHKVTEMGQEVTMRCQPILGHNTVFWYRQTMMQGLELLAYFRNRAPLDDSGMPKDRFSAEMPDATLATLKIQPSEPRDSAVYFCASGLVYEQYFGPGTRLTVT.

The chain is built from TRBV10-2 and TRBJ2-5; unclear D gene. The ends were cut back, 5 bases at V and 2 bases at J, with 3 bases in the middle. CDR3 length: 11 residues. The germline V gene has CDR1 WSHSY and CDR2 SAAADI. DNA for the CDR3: TGCGCCAGCAGTCCTCAAGAGACCCAGTACTTC. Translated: CASSPQETQYF.

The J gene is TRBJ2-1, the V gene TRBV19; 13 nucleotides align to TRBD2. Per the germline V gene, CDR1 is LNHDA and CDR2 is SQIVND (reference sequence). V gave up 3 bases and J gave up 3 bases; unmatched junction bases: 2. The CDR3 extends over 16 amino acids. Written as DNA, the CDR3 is TGTGCCAGTAGTATGGGACTAGCGGGATACTACAATGAGCAGTTCTTC. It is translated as CASSMGLAGYYNEQFF. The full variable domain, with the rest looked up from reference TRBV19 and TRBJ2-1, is DGGITQSPKYLFRKEGQNVTLSCEQNLNHDAMYWYRQDPGQGLRLIYYSQIVNDFQKGDIAEGYSVSREKKESFPLTVTSAQKNPTAFYLCASSMGLAGYYNEQFFGPGTRLTVL.

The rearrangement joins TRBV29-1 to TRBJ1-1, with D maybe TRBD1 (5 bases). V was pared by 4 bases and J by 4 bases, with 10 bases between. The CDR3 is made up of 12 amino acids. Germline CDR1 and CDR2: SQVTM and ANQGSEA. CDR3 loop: CSVARAPTEAFF. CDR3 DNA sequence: TGCAGCGTTGCCAGGGCACCCACTGAAGCTTTCTTT.

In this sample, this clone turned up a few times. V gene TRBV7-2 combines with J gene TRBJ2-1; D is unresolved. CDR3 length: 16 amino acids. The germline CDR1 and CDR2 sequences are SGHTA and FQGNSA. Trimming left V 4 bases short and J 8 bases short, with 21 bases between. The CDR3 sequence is CASSYYSPRAPDEQFF. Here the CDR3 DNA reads TGTGCCAGCAGCTACTATAGTCCACGCGCCCCCGATGAGCAGTTCTTC.

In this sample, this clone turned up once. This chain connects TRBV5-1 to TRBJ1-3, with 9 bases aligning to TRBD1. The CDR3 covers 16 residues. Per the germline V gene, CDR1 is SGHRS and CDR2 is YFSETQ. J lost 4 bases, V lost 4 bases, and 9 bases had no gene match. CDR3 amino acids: CASSTSGTGYGNTIYF. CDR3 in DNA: TGCGCCAGCAGCACATCCGGGACAGGGTACGGAAACACCATATATTTT.

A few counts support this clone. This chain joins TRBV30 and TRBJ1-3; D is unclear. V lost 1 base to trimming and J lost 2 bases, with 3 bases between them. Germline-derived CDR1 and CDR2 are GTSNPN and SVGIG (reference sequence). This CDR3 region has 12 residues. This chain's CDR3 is CAWSGAGNTIYF. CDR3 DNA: TGTGCCTGGAGTGGCGCTGGAAACACCATATATTTT.

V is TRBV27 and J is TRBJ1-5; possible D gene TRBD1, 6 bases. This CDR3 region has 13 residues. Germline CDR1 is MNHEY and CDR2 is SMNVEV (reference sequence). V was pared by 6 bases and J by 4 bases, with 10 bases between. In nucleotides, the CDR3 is TGTGCCAGCAGGACAGGAGGAAATCAGCCCCAGCATTTT. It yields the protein CASRTGGNQPQHF.

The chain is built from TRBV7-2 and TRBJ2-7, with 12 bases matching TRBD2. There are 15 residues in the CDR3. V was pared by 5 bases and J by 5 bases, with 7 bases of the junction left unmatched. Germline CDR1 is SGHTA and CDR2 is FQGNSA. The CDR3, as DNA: TGTGCCAGCAGCGCCGCTAGCGGGGGGGGCCACGAGCAGTACTTC. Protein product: CASSAASGGGHEQYF. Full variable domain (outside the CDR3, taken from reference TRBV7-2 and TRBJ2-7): GAGVSQSPSNKVTEKGKDVELRCDPISGHTALYWYRQSLGQGLEFLIYFQGNSAPDKSGLPSDRFSAERTGGSVSTLTIQRTQQEDSAVYLCASSAASGGGHEQYFGPGTRLTVT.

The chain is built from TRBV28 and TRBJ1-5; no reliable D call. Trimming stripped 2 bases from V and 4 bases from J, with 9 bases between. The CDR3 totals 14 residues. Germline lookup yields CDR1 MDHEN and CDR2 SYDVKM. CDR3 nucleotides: TGTGCCAGCAGTTTAACAGCAGTAAATCAGCCCCAGCATTTT. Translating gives CASSLTAVNQPQHF.

CDR3 nucleotides: TGTGCCAGCAGATCCGGACAGACCCTCACAGATACGCAGTATTTT. Translation gives CASRSGQTLTDTQYF. The chain combines TRBV3-1 (or the pseudogene TRBV3-2) with TRBJ2-3, with D perhaps TRBD1 (6 bases). The CDR3 is 15 amino acids. CDR1 is LGHDT and CDR2 is YNNKEL in the germline V gene (reference sequence). The V and J ends lost 6 bases and 2 bases respectively, with 15 bases between them.

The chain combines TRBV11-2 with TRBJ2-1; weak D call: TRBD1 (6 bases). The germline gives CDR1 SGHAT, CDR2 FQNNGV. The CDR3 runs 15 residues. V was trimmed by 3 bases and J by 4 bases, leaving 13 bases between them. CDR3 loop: CASSFGQTGYNEQFF. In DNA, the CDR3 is TGTGCCAGCAGCTTCGGCCAAACAGGGTACAATGAGCAGTTCTTC.

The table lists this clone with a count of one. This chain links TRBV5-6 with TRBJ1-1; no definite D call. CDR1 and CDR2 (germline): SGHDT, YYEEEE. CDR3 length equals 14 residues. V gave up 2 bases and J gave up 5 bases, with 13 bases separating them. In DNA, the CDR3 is TGTGCCAGCAGCTTCAGCCCTAGCGGAACTGAAGCTTTCTTT. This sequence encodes CASSFSPSGTEAFF.

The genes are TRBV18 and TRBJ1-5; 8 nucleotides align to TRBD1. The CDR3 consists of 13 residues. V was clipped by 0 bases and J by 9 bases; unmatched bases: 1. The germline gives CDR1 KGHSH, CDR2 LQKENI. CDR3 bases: TGTGCCAGCTCACCACCGGACAGGGTGCCCCAGCATTTT. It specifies CASSPPDRVPQHF.

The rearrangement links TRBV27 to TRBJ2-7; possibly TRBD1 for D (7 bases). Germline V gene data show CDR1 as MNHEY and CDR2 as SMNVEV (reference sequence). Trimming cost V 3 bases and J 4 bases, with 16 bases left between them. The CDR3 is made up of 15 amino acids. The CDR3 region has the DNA TGTGCCAGCAGTTTTGAGGCAGGGGGGAATTACGAGCAGTACTTC. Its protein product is CASSFEAGGNYEQYF.